The present TCR beta chain was sequenced within a study of blood T cell repertoires in COVID-19. Overall study: Samples representing acute and convalescent COVID-19 were sourced from the United States, Italy and Spain.

Here immunoSEQ multiplex PCR was the method, and the copy in TCRdb shows in-frame clones only, minus some. The table includes 180,000 or so clones, approximately 86% detected once. The germline gives CDR1 MDHEN, CDR2 SYDVKM. The CDR3 consists of 14 residues. With respect to this clone: Germline and junction disagree at one end, which may indicate a read error.

The J gene is TRBJ1-1, the V gene TRBV28; D gene uncertain. This receptor was identified in a woman in her 50s with acute or convalescent COVID-19. Sequencing used peripheral blood. For the CDR3, the DNA is TGTGCCAGCAGCCTACAGACTATTCCCCCTGAAACTTTCTTT. Its translation: CASSLQTIPPETFF.